This TCR beta chain was profiled in a study of cytomegalovirus exposure and HLA in healthy donors. The primer mix had 60 Vbeta and 13 Jbeta primers. Under the authors' procedure: Approximately 79 million unique TCR beta chains, around 10 million of them shared, were counted by a later analysis. The data were produced by immunoSEQ multiplex PCR, yet TCRdb's version contains in-frame clones alone and is incomplete. The DNA was the basis for D and trimming; V, J and clone size are from that table. The data hold 200,000 to 250,000 clones, with just under 85% observed a single time. Notes on the study in general: Presence/absence analyses assumed roughly uniform sequencing depth across donors. Productive rates of about 87% or about 30% were seen for most TCR beta V segments in an earlier analysis. CMV serostatus stood as the only immune exposure information on hand.

About this clone itself: The antigen remains undetermined.

CDR1 MGHRA and CDR2 YSYEKL come from the germline V gene. The length of the CDR3 is 17 residues. With 3 bases removed from V and 0 bases from J, the gap between germline ends came to 15 bases. This clonotype originated in a woman between 40 and 55 years old in good health and CMV-seronegative. This chain links TRBV4-1 with TRBJ2-1; D ambiguous. Sequenced: PBMCs. CDR3 sequence reads: CASSHGPAQSSYNEQFF. The CDR3 nucleotides are TGCGCCAGCAGCCATGGGCCGGCGCAGAGCTCCTACAATGAGCAGTTCTTC.